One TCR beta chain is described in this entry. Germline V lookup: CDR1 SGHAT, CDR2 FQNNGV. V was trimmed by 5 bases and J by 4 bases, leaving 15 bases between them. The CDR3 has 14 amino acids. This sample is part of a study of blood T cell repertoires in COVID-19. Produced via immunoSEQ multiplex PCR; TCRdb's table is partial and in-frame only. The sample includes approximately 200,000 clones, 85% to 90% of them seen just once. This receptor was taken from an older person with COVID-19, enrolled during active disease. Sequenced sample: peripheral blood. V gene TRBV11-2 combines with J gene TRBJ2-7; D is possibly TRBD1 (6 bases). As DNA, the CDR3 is TGTGCCAGCAGCATGGGACACGGTCCATACGAGCAGTACTTC. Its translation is CASSMGHGPYEQYF.